The 25 T cell receptor beta chains given below trace back to one sample, sequenced in a study of Graves' ophthalmopathy and Graves' hyperthyroidism. The study amplified TCR beta CDR3 regions using RNA transcripts. In the first round, RT-PCR was carried out with HTBI primers, and a multiplex PCR formed the second round. TCRdb passed the multiplex PCR reads through MiXCR, listing each CDR3 protein once. This table holds a few hundred thousand distinct CDR3 sequences, 20% to 25% found once. Sequencing was carried out using peripheral blood. These receptors were collected from a woman aged 50 to 60 with Graves' ophthalmopathy.

This clonotype was detected many times. This chain links TRBV6-1 with TRBJ2-2, with 11 bases matching TRBD2. In germline, CDR1 is MNHNS, CDR2 SASEGT. CDR3 length: 16 amino acids. V lost 6 bases and J lost 4; bases outside the gene matches: 7. For the CDR3, the DNA is TGTGCCAGCAGGATACTAGCGGGAGTTCCCACCGGGGAGCTGTTTTTT. Its translation: CASRILAGVPTGELFF.

This clonotype was recorded many times. J is TRBJ2-6 and V is TRBV15, with a weak D call TRBD1 (5 bases). Trimming left V 1 base short and J 4 bases short, with 8 bases between. The CDR3 runs 15 residues. Germline values: CDR1 LNHNV, CDR2 YYDKDF (reference sequence). The CDR3 coding sequence is TGTGCCACCAGCAGAGGGGGCGCCGGGGCCAACGTCCTGACTTTC. Translating it yields CATSRGGAGANVLTF.

This clonotype showed up just a few times. The chain carries TRBV20-1 and TRBJ1-5; 8 bases fit TRBD1. V was pared by 6 bases and J by 3 bases, with 10 bases of the junction left unmatched. This CDR3 is built from 15 residues. Germline V CDR1 and CDR2: DFQATT, SNEGSKA (reference sequence). The chain's CDR3 is CSAIGQGGDNQPQHF. CDR3 DNA sequence: TGCAGTGCCATAGGACAGGGAGGGGACAATCAGCCCCAGCATTTT.

This clonotype was seen repeatedly, ten times or more. V usage is TRBV19 and J usage is TRBJ1-5; the D is unclear. This CDR3 has 13 amino acids. Trimming removed 1 base at V and 10 bases at J, with 11 bases between. From germline, CDR1 is LNHDA and CDR2 SQIVND (reference sequence). CDR3 in amino acids: CASSIGRLHPQHF. CDR3 DNA: TGTGCCAGTAGTATAGGACGACTTCATCCCCAGCATTTT.

This clonotype was detected many times. V and J are TRBV15 and TRBJ1-5; D call uncertain. This CDR3 contains 15 residues. With 4 bases removed from V and 0 bases from J, the gap between germline ends came to 10 bases. The germline gives CDR1 LNHNV, CDR2 YYDKDF (reference sequence). This CDR3 is CATSMHLDSNQPQHF. In DNA, the CDR3 is TGTGCCACCAGCATGCACTTAGATAGCAATCAGCCCCAGCATTTT.

This clonotype was detected ten times or more. V gene TRBV5-1 combines with J gene TRBJ2-2; 13 nucleotides align to TRBD2. CDR3 length: 16 residues. The germline V gene encodes CDR1 SGHRS and CDR2 YFSETQ. V lost 4 bases and J lost 7; bases outside the gene matches: 7. The CDR3 coding sequence is TGCGCCAGCAGCCTAGGACTAGCGGGAGAGGTCGGGGAGCTGTTTTTT. Its translation is CASSLGLAGEVGELFF.

This clonotype was detected many times. The V call is TRBV28, the J call TRBJ2-7, with a weak D call TRBD2 (5 bases). Trimming took 7 bases from V and 2 from J, leaving 15 bases between them. The CDR3 has 14 residues. The germline CDR1 and CDR2 sequences are MDHEN and SYDVKM. This CDR3 is CASTGSRAAYEQYF. The CDR3, as DNA: TGTGCCAGCACGGGTTCGCGGGCGGCCTACGAGCAGTACTTC. The variable domain in full, completed from reference TRBV28 and TRBJ2-7, reads DVKVTQSSRYLVKRTGEKVFLECVQDMDHENMFWYRQDPGLGLRLIYFSYDVKMKEKGDIPEGYSVSREKKERFSLILESASTNQTSMYLCASTGSRAAYEQYFGPGTRLTVT.

In its sample, this clonotype was seen a few times. The conserved closing phenylalanine or tryptophan is absent in this CDR3, likely reflecting a read error. The V gene is TRBV27, the J gene TRBJ2-7; no definite D call. CDR1 and CDR2 (germline): MNHEY, SMNVEV (reference sequence). The CDR3 extends over 14 amino acids. The germline V and J ends were trimmed by 6 bases and 6 bases, with 18 bases remaining between them. The CDR3 region is CASSPAQLPLEQYL. The DNA for the CDR3 is TGTGCCAGCAGCCCCGCACAGTTGCCCCTCGAGCAGTACCTC.

The chain recombines TRBV19 with TRBJ1-1; D gene unclear. This CDR3 has 12 residues. V was cut by 4 bases and J by 5 bases, with 8 bases left in between. Germline CDR1 reads LNHDA; CDR2 reads SQIVND (reference sequence). The CDR3, as DNA: TGTGCCAGTAGTAAGCGGCCGACTGAAGCTTTCTTT. Protein sequence: CASSKRPTEAFF.

This sequence joins TRBV12-3 or TRBV12-4 and TRBJ1-2; D not certain. Between the trimmed V and J ends, which lost 6 bases and 5 bases, there was a span of 13 bases. The CDR3 contains 13 residues. The CDR3 region has the DNA TGTGCCAGCAGCCCGCTCGGATCATATGGCTACACCTTC. Protein: CASSPLGSYGYTF.

This clonotype was seen many times. The J gene is TRBJ1-6, the V gene TRBV19, with D possibly TRBD1 on 6 matching bases. This CDR3 is 16 amino acids long. The V gene's germline CDR1 is LNHDA and CDR2 SQIVND (reference sequence). The V end lost 6 bases, the J end lost 6 bases, and 18 bases lay between the germline ends. The DNA for the CDR3 is TGTGCCAGTAGAGGTACAGGGTATGTGACTAATTCACCCCTCCACTTT. The encoded protein is CASRGTGYVTNSPLHF.

The table lists this clonotype with many counts. The rearrangement links TRBV20-1 to TRBJ1-3, with D possibly TRBD1 on 6 matching bases. The CDR3 length is 12 residues. Germline V gives CDR1 DFQATT, CDR2 SNEGSKA (reference sequence). The CDR3 nucleotides are TGCAGCGCCGGGGGGCCCGGAAACACCATATATTTT. This sequence encodes CSAGGPGNTIYF.

This clonotype was recorded a few times. The rearrangement joins TRBV11-2 to TRBJ2-2; 11 nucleotides agree with TRBD2. Trimming at V came to 0 bases and at J to 5 bases, leaving 2 bases not matched to a gene. The CDR3 extends over 16 amino acids. CDR1 and CDR2 from the germline V gene are SGHAT and FQNNGV. The CDR3 bases are TGTGCCAGCAGCTTAGATAGCGGGAGGGGTACCGGGGAGCTGTTTTTT. This codes for CASSLDSGRGTGELFF.

In regard to this clonotype: This may stem from a read error, because a much larger clone lies one nucleotide away. This rearrangement joins TRBV5-1 to TRBJ2-7; D possibly corresponds to TRBD1 (6 bases). There are 16 residues in the CDR3. Germline lookup yields CDR1 SGHRS and CDR2 YFSETQ. The V end was cut by 0 bases, the J end by 1 base, with 14 bases between. CDR3 DNA sequence: TGCGCCAGCAGCTTGGCTTGGGAGACAGGATCCTACGAGCAGTACTTC. It yields the protein CASSLAWETGSYEQYF. The entire variable domain, with the rest obtained from reference TRBV5-1 and TRBJ2-7, is as follows: KAGVTQTPRYLIKTRGQQVTLSCSPISGHRSVSWYQQTPGQGLQFLFEYFSETQRNKGNFPGRFSGRQFSNSRSEMNVSTLELGDSALYLCASSLAWETGSYEQYFGPGTRLTVT.

For this clonotype: A much larger clone differs by one base, so this may be a read error. The gene calls are TRBV12-3 or TRBV12-4 and TRBJ2-7; D perhaps matches TRBD2 (5 bases). V was cut by 5 bases and J by 0 bases, with 11 bases left in between. The CDR3 spans 14 residues. CDR3 residues: CASSPREFSYEQYF. CDR3 in DNA: TGTGCCAGCAGTCCCCGGGAATTCTCCTACGAGCAGTACTTC.

This chain connects TRBV27 to TRBJ2-6, with D unclear. The CDR3 is made up of 13 amino acids. Germline loops: CDR1 MNHEY, CDR2 SMNVEV (reference sequence). V lost 10 bases and J 4 bases, leaving 11 bases between the germline ends. Here the CDR3 DNA reads TGTGCCACCACACGACACGGGGCCAACGTCCTGACTTTC. This codes for CATTRHGANVLTF.

This clonotype was counted only a few times. V usage is TRBV7-2 and J usage is TRBJ1-2; possibly TRBD1 for D (5 bases). CDR1 is SGHTA, CDR2 FQGNSA, per germline. V lost 3 bases and J lost 2, with 10 bases in between. The CDR3 has 14 amino acids. The CDR3 DNA reads TGTGCCAGCAGCTTTGACAGTCTCAACTATGGCTACACCTTC. It is translated as CASSFDSLNYGYTF.

The chain combines TRBV12-3 or TRBV12-4 with TRBJ2-5; 8 nucleotides agree with TRBD1. Trimming at V came to 5 bases and at J to 0 bases, leaving 5 bases not matched to a gene. The CDR3 is 15 amino acids. DNA for the CDR3: TGTGCCAGCAGTCAAGACAGGGGCAACCAAGAGACCCAGTACTTC. It yields the protein CASSQDRGNQETQYF.

The V and J genes are TRBV9 and TRBJ1-6; 7 nucleotides align to TRBD1. The V gene end was trimmed by 0 bases and the J gene end by 2 bases; junction bases not matched to a gene: 5. Germline-derived CDR1 and CDR2 are SGDLS and YYNGEE. The CDR3 runs 17 residues. The CDR3 nucleotides read TGTGCCAGCAGCGTAGCGGCAGGGGGTACCTATAATTCACCCCTCCACTTT. It specifies CASSVAAGGTYNSPLHF. The full variable domain, in which reference TRBV9 and TRBJ1-6 provide the parts outside the CDR3, is DSGVTQTPKHLITATGQRVTLRCSPRSGDLSVYWYQQSLDQGLQFLIQYYNGEERAKGNILERFSAQQFPDLHSELNLSSLELGDSALYFCASSVAAGGTYNSPLHFGNGTRLTVT.

Ten or more counts support this clonotype. This sequence joins TRBV7-9 and TRBJ2-5; TRBD2 matches at 11 bases. Germline values: CDR1 SEHNR, CDR2 FQNEAQ (reference sequence). The CDR3 is 14 amino acids. V lost 4 bases, J lost 5 bases, and 3 bases stayed unmatched. In DNA, the CDR3 is TGTGCCAGCAGCTCGACTAGCGGGGTTGAGACCCAGTACTTC. This gives the protein CASSSTSGVETQYF.

The chain is built from TRBV12-3 or TRBV12-4 and TRBJ1-5; a weak D match, TRBD1 (6 bases). This CDR3 is built from 13 residues. V was clipped by 7 bases and J by 3 bases, with 10 bases between them. This CDR3 reads CASTGQINQPQHF. The CDR3 bases are TGTGCCAGCACCGGACAGATCAATCAGCCCCAGCATTTT.

This clonotype was detected ten times or more. V usage is TRBV20-1 and J usage is TRBJ1-5; 8 bases are a match to TRBD1. J lost 7 bases, V lost 3 bases, and 5 bases had no gene match. From germline, CDR1 is DFQATT and CDR2 SNEGSKA (reference sequence). There are 13 residues in the CDR3. CDR3 coding DNA: TGCAGTGCTAGCGCAGGGGGCCCACAGCCCCAGCATTTT. Encoded protein: CSASAGGPQPQHF.

This clonotype was observed a single time. J is TRBJ2-5 and V is TRBV7-2; a weak D match, TRBD2 (6 bases). The CDR3 loop spans 16 amino acids. V was clipped by 2 bases and J by 5 bases, with 18 bases between them. The germline V gene has CDR1 SGHTA and CDR2 FQGNSA. The CDR3 sequence: CASSLFSAAAGETQYF. In DNA, the CDR3 is TGTGCCAGCAGCTTATTCTCGGCAGCGGCGGGGGAGACCCAGTACTTC.

This clonotype has a count of ten or more. The rearrangement joins TRBV25-1 to TRBJ2-6; 8 positions agree with TRBD1. Per germline, CDR1 MGHDK and CDR2 SYGVNS. This CDR3 has 19 residues. J lost 0 bases, V lost 5 bases, and 12 bases had no gene match. The DNA for the CDR3 is TGTGCCAGCAGTCCCTCCTGGGCAGGGGGCTTCTCTGGGGCCAACGTCCTGACTTTC. It specifies CASSPSWAGGFSGANVLTF.

The chain carries TRBV28 and TRBJ2-7, with D unclear. The CDR3 extends over 13 amino acids. Trimming removed 6 bases from V and 6 bases from J, with 15 bases in between. CDR1 is MDHEN, CDR2 SYDVKM, per germline. In nucleotides, the CDR3 is TGTGCCAGCAGCCCGACCGTCTTAGCCGAGCAGTACTTC. Amino acid sequence: CASSPTVLAEQYF.